The 9 T cell receptor beta chains below all came from one sample that was sequenced in a study of shared clonotypes between healthy human individuals. Clones were sequenced by immunoSEQ multiplex PCR, and TCRdb holds only the in-frame ones, with some missing. The sample holds hundreds of thousands of clones, approximately 96% seen once. The naive CD8 population came from CD45RO-negative cells selected for CCR7, without terminally differentiated effector memory CD45RA+ cells. Sequencing was performed on naive CD8+ T cells sorted from blood. Receptor source: a woman in her twenties or thirties in good health.

The chain has TRBV19 and TRBJ2-1; TRBD1 aligns across 10 bases. CDR1 is LNHDA and CDR2 is SQIVND in the germline V gene (reference sequence). The CDR3 spans 15 residues. The V gene end was trimmed by 5 bases and the J gene end by 2 bases; junction bases not matched to a gene: 3. This chain's CDR3 is CASSGDRGPYNEQFF. DNA for the CDR3: TGTGCCAGTAGTGGAGACAGGGGGCCCTACAATGAGCAGTTCTTC.

The chain carries TRBV14 and TRBJ1-4, with a possible D match to TRBD1 (5 bases). Germline V gene data show CDR1 as SGHDN and CDR2 as FVKESK. This CDR3 spans 14 amino acids. The ends were cut back, 4 bases at V and 8 bases at J, with 14 bases in the middle. The CDR3 nucleotides are TGTGCCAGCAGCCGGGGACGGTTGGGGGAAAAACTGTTTTTT. Translating it yields CASSRGRLGEKLFF.

CDR3 loop: CASSSQTIRRDTRVYEQYF. CDR3 coding DNA: TGTGCCAGCAGTTCCCAGACAATCAGGCGGGATACCCGTGTTTACGAGCAGTACTTC. This chain connects TRBV28 to TRBJ2-7; a possible D gene is TRBD2 (6 bases). This CDR3 spans 19 amino acids. Between the trimmed V and J ends, which lost 4 bases and 4 bases, there was a span of 29 bases. Germline V gene data show CDR1 as MDHEN and CDR2 as SYDVKM.

This chain uses TRBV29-1 with TRBJ2-3; possible D gene TRBD2, 6 bases. Deletions cut 6 bases from V and 8 bases from J, with 15 bases between. This CDR3 spans 12 amino acids. Germline V gene sequence: CDR1 SQVTM, CDR2 ANQGSEA. In DNA form, the CDR3 reads TGCAGCGTCGGGGACTCCCGCGGTACGCAGTATTTT. Its translation is CSVGDSRGTQYF.

V is TRBV6-5 and J is TRBJ2-5, with 8 bases fitting TRBD2. V lost 4 bases to trimming and J lost 5 bases; unmatched junction nucleotides: 9. Germline V CDR1 and CDR2: MNHEY, SVGAGI. This CDR3 has 15 amino acids. CDR3 coding DNA: TGTGCCAGCAGTTCGACCGGGACTAGTTGGGAGACCCAGTACTTC. It is translated as CASSSTGTSWETQYF.

The rearrangement links TRBV19 to TRBJ2-5; either TRBD1 or TRBD2 may fit D (5 bases each). Gene TRBJ2-7 matches the end of the DNA better, so the J call may be wrong. CDR1 is LNHDA and CDR2 is SQIVND in the germline V gene (reference sequence). The CDR3 is made up of 13 amino acids. This CDR3 reads CASKGVATYEQYF. For the CDR3, the DNA is TGTGCCAGTAAAGGGGTAGCGACCTACGAGCAGTACTTC.

V usage is TRBV5-6 and J usage is TRBJ2-5; D perhaps matches TRBD1 (5 bases). The J call may be faulty, since TRBJ2-7 better matches the DNA end. The CDR3 runs to 14 residues. Germline V gives CDR1 SGHDT, CDR2 YYEEEE. CDR3 sequence (DNA): TGTGCCAGCAGCTTCCAGGGTAGATCCTACGAGCAGTACTTC. Protein sequence: CASSFQGRSYEQYF.

The sample holds a few counts of this clone. The J gene is TRBJ1-1, the V gene TRBV30, with D maybe TRBD1 (6 bases). Germline CDR1 and CDR2: GTSNPN and SVGIG (reference sequence). The length of the CDR3 is 14 residues. Trimming removed 3 bases from V and 5 bases from J, with 16 bases in between. Here the CDR3 reads CAWRVRIRGTEAFF. CDR3 sequence (DNA): TGTGCCTGGAGAGTACGGATAAGGGGGACTGAAGCTTTCTTT.

This clone was counted a single time. The chain joins TRBV27 to TRBJ2-4, with D unresolved. CDR1 MNHEY and CDR2 SMNVEV come from the germline V gene (reference sequence). CDR3 length: 13 amino acids. V was shortened by 8 bases and J by 0 bases, with 8 bases between the two germline ends. CDR3 coding DNA: TGTGCCAGCCCCCTACTAGCCAAAAACATTCAGTACTTC. Translating gives CASPLLAKNIQYF.